A single sample is the source of the 18 T cell receptor beta chains below, sequenced in a study of resident and recirculating memory T cells in vitiligo. The table came from immunoSEQ multiplex PCR; TCRdb's copy has only in-frame clones and leaves some out. Among tens of thousands of clones listed, about 91% were seen once. The sequenced material came from blood. These receptors originate from a male donor with vitiligo.

The chain links TRBV13 to TRBJ2-1, with D tentatively TRBD2 (5 bases). This CDR3 has 16 amino acids. Germline V gene sequence: CDR1 PRHDT, CDR2 FYEKMQ (reference sequence). The V gene lost 4 bases and the J gene lost 0 bases, with 13 bases spanning the gap. The CDR3 loop reads CASSSPLGSSYNEQFF. In nucleotides, the CDR3 is TGTGCCAGCAGCTCCCCGTTAGGGAGCTCCTACAATGAGCAGTTCTTC.

The CDR3 is CASSLTDRGEQYF. CDR3 coding DNA: TGCGCCAGCAGCCTGACCGACAGAGGCGAGCAGTACTTC. The chain uses TRBV4-3 and TRBJ2-7; tentative D call: TRBD1 (5 bases). Germline V gene sequence: CDR1 LGHNA, CDR2 YSLEER. The CDR3 covers 13 residues. Trimming removed 4 bases at V and 6 bases at J, with 13 bases between.

The chain carries TRBV6-6 and TRBJ2-1; no firm D call. Trimming shortened V by 3 bases and J by 2 bases, and 5 bases separated the two germline ends. Looked up from germline, CDR1 is MNHNY and CDR2 is SVGAGI (reference sequence). The CDR3 extends over 13 amino acids. CDR3 protein: CASSYTAYNEQFF. The DNA for the CDR3 is TGTGCCAGCAGTTATACGGCCTACAATGAGCAGTTCTTC.

The CDR3 coding sequence is TGTGCCAGCAGTCTCCCAGAAACACTAGCGGGAGGGCCTAGCTCCTACGAGCAGTACTTC. This sequence encodes CASSLPETLAGGPSSYEQYF. The chain has TRBV2 and TRBJ2-7, with TRBD2 matching 13 bases. This CDR3 spans 20 amino acids. Germline CDR1 is SNHLY and CDR2 is FYNNEI. Trimming at V came to 5 bases and at J to 0 bases, leaving 16 bases not matched to a gene.

The chain has TRBV6-5 and TRBJ2-4; TRBD2 agrees at 7 bases. Trimming took 4 bases from V and 7 from J; bases not matched to a gene: 10. The length of the CDR3 is 15 residues. Germline lookup yields CDR1 MNHEY and CDR2 SVGAGI. As DNA, the CDR3 is TGTGCCAGCAGTTCTCGCGTAGGACTAGGTAACATTCAGTACTTC. This gives the protein CASSSRVGLGNIQYF.

The V gene is TRBV7-7, the J gene TRBJ2-3; 9 bases agree with TRBD1. The trim removed 6 bases at V and 3 bases at J, leaving 7 bases unmatched. The germline V gene has CDR1 SSHAT and CDR2 FNYEAQ (reference sequence). The CDR3 is 15 amino acids. The CDR3 DNA follows: TGTGCCAGCAGTATCGGGACAGGGTCGACAGATACGCAGTATTTT. Translated, it gives CASSIGTGSTDTQYF.

This clone was observed a few times. The V and J genes are TRBV6-4 and TRBJ2-3; 7 nucleotides line up with TRBD1. Germline V gene lookup returns CDR1 MRHNA and CDR2 SNTAGT. The V and J ends lost 6 bases and 1 base, in that order; junction bases with no gene match: 10. The CDR3 runs to 16 residues. The CDR3: CASSAVRGGGTDTQYF. In nucleotides, the CDR3 is TGTGCCAGCAGCGCCGTAAGAGGGGGCGGCACAGATACGCAGTATTTT.

The chain is built from TRBV11-2 and TRBJ1-2, with D possibly matching TRBD1 (5 bases). The germline V gene encodes CDR1 SGHAT and CDR2 FQNNGV. The CDR3 runs 14 residues. V lost 5 bases and J 5 bases, leaving 15 bases between the germline ends. The CDR3, as DNA: TGTGCCAGCAGCACTCGTGGGGCAGGGTATGGCTACACCTTC. Amino acids: CASSTRGAGYGYTF.

The gene calls are TRBV10-3 and TRBJ2-1; a weak D match, TRBD2 (6 bases). CDR1 is ENHRY, CDR2 SYGVKD, per germline. The CDR3 length is 14 residues. Trimming took off 3 bases at V and 8 bases at J, with 14 bases between the two ends. The CDR3 nucleotides read TGTGCCATCAGTGACCGGGACTCAGACGATGAGCAGTTCTTC. Translating it yields CAISDRDSDDEQFF.

V and J are TRBV27 and TRBJ2-5; TRBD1 is a possible D gene (5 bases). Germline V gene lookup returns CDR1 MNHEY and CDR2 SMNVEV (reference sequence). The CDR3 is made up of 15 amino acids. The V end lost 2 bases, the J end lost 4 bases, and 14 bases lay between the germline ends. In DNA form, the CDR3 reads TGTGCCAGCAGTTTAACAGGTACCCCCGGAGAGACCCAGTACTTC. It encodes CASSLTGTPGETQYF.

The V gene is TRBV28, the J gene TRBJ2-2, with 11 nucleotides matching TRBD1. Trimming at V came to 6 bases and at J to 6 bases, leaving 15 bases not matched to a gene. The CDR3 has 18 amino acids. Looked up from germline, CDR1 is MDHEN and CDR2 is SYDVKM. CDR3 amino acids: CASRPLTGTGGTAGELFF. In DNA form, the CDR3 reads TGTGCCAGCAGACCCCTCACCGGGACAGGGGGTACGGCCGGGGAGCTGTTTTTT. Filled out from reference TRBV28 and TRBJ2-2, the complete variable domain reads DVKVTQSSRYLVKRTGEKVFLECVQDMDHENMFWYRQDPGLGLRLIYFSYDVKMKEKGDIPEGYSVSREKKERFSLILESASTNQTSMYLCASRPLTGTGGTAGELFFGEGSRLTVL.

This chain joins TRBV6-6 and TRBJ2-1, with no clear D. The CDR3 contains 13 residues. V was clipped by 6 bases and J by 6 bases, with 12 bases between them. Per the germline V gene, CDR1 is MNHNY and CDR2 is SVGAGI (reference sequence). The CDR3 nucleotides are TGTGCCAGCAGCCCCCTAACTTCCAATGAGCAGTTCTTC. This encodes CASSPLTSNEQFF.

V and J are TRBV6-6 and TRBJ2-7; 10 nucleotides line up with TRBD1. Germline CDR1 MNHNY, CDR2 SVGAGI (reference sequence). The length of the CDR3 is 15 residues. V was clipped by 7 bases and J by 3 bases; unmatched bases: 9. The CDR3 DNA is TGTGCCAGCACCTACGGGGACAGGGGCCACTACGAGCAGTACTTC. Protein product: CASTYGDRGHYEQYF.

V is TRBV6-5 and J is TRBJ1-1, with no clear D. Trimming shortened V by 1 base and J by 2 bases, and 11 bases separated the two germline ends. Per germline, CDR1 MNHEY and CDR2 SVGAGI. The CDR3 runs 15 residues. The CDR3: CASSYFPQVNTEAFF. The CDR3 DNA sequence: TGTGCCAGCAGTTACTTTCCACAAGTCAACACTGAAGCTTTCTTT.

This clone appeared once. The rearrangement uses TRBV13 and TRBJ2-2, with D unresolved. Germline values: CDR1 PRHDT, CDR2 FYEKMQ (reference sequence). V was cut by 3 bases and J by 0 bases, with 5 bases left in between. There are 14 residues in the CDR3. The CDR3 region has the DNA TGTGCCAGCAGCTTTGGAGCGAACACCGGGGAGCTGTTTTTT. This gives the protein CASSFGANTGELFF. The complete variable domain, with remaining parts taken from reference TRBV13 and TRBJ2-2, reads AAGVIQSPRHLIKEKRETATLKCYPIPRHDTVYWYQQGPGQDPQFLISFYEKMQSDKGSIPDRFSAQQFSDYHSELNMSSLELGDSALYFCASSFGANTGELFFGEGSRLTVL.

The chain links TRBV27 to TRBJ2-5, with 9 bases identical to TRBD1. The CDR3 extends over 14 amino acids. The germline V gene has CDR1 MNHEY and CDR2 SMNVEV (reference sequence). Trimming took 5 bases from V and 2 from J; bases not matched to a gene: 3. CDR3 residues: CASSGGTGQETQYF. The CDR3 DNA reads as TGTGCCAGCAGTGGCGGGACAGGGCAAGAGACCCAGTACTTC.

The rearrangement joins TRBV18 to TRBJ2-5, with D tentatively TRBD2 (7 bases). V was cut by 6 bases and J by 2 bases, with 25 bases left in between. CDR1 and CDR2 (germline): KGHSH, LQKENI. The CDR3 contains 18 residues. The CDR3 protein is CASSLWGGGGPTQETQYF. CDR3 DNA sequence: TGTGCCAGCTCCCTATGGGGGGGCGGAGGCCCTACACAAGAGACCCAGTACTTC.

As DNA, the CDR3 is TGTGCCAGCTCACCAGGGACTAGCGGGCCCTACAATGAGCAGTTCTTC. This gives the protein CASSPGTSGPYNEQFF. The V gene is TRBV18, the J gene TRBJ2-1, with 12 nucleotides matching TRBD2. Germline-derived CDR1 and CDR2 are KGHSH and LQKENI. J lost 2 bases, V lost 2 bases, and 1 base had no gene match. This CDR3 comprises 16 residues.